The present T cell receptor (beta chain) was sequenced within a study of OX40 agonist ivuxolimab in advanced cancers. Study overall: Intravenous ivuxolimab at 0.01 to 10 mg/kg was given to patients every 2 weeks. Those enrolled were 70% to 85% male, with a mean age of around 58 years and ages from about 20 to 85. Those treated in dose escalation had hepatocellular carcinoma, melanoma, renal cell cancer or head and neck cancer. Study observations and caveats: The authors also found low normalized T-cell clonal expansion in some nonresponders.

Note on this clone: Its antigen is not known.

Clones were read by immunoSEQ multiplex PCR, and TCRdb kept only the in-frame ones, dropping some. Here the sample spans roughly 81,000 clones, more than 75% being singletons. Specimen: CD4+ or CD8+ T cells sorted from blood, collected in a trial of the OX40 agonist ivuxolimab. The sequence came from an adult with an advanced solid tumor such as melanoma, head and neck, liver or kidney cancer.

This chain's CDR3 is CASSEAPGGGTEAFF. The DNA of the CDR3 is TGTGCCAGCAGTGAAGCCCCGGGTGGGGGCACTGAAGCTTTCTTT. This chain uses TRBV2 with TRBJ1-1; a weak D match, TRBD1 (5 bases). The CDR3 covers 15 residues. In germline, CDR1 is SNHLY, CDR2 FYNNEI. Trimming stripped 0 bases from V and 4 bases from J, with 12 bases between.